This T cell receptor beta chain was identified in a study of beta chain features in type 1 diabetes. Study observations and caveats: Patients with Type 1 diabetes showed moderately but significantly shorter TCRB CDR3s in all four CD4+ subsets. At VDJ recombination sites, type 1 diabetes patients had fewer insertions and more deleted nucleotides.

The investigators reverse transcribed all of the isolated RNA, so they sequenced expressed TCRB transcripts. Produced via immunoSEQ multiplex PCR; TCRdb's table is partial and in-frame only. The sample carries 680,000 or so clones, 15% to 19% recorded once. The CDR3 is made up of 16 amino acids. V was clipped by 0 bases and J by 0 bases, with 10 bases between them. Germline V CDR1 and CDR2: SGHNT, YYREEE (reference sequence). Sorting based on CD45RO/CCR7/CD25/CD127/CD95/CD27 separated CD4+ naive, central memory, regulatory and stem cell-like memory cells. This clone was counted a few times. Its antigen is currently unknown.

The rearrangement joins TRBV5-4 to TRBJ2-1, with D uncertain. This clonotype originated in a man between 18 and 29 years old in good health. The specimen sequenced was naive CD4+ T cells from blood. This CDR3 is CASSLVRRSSYNEQFF. In nucleotides, the CDR3 is TGTGCCAGCAGCTTGGTTCGCCGGAGCTCCTACAATGAGCAGTTCTTC.